The 16 T cell receptor beta chains below come from one sample, sequenced in a study of shared T cell receptors in the human thymus. Repertoires were generated with immunoSEQ multiplex PCR, while TCRdb's copy carries only in-frame clones and drops some. The sample records about 730,000 clones, 70% to 90% being singletons. These records were also assigned to another study, of human thymus T cells.

Sequences were obtained from thymocytes. These receptors were taken from a girl under three years old with a congenital heart defect.

CDR3 loop: CASSSPRGGTYEQYF. Written as DNA, the CDR3 is TGTGCCAGCAGTTCCCCTAGGGGGGGGACTTACGAGCAGTACTTC. The genes are TRBV27 and TRBJ2-7, with D possibly TRBD2 on 7 matching bases. This CDR3 contains 15 residues. The germline gives CDR1 MNHEY, CDR2 SMNVEV (reference sequence). V was trimmed by 4 bases and J by 4 bases, leaving 17 bases between them.

CDR3 DNA: TGCGCCAGCAGCCAAGATCTCCCTAGCGGGGGGCCCAGACAAGAGACCCAGTACTTC. As protein: CASSQDLPSGGPRQETQYF. The V call is TRBV4-3, the J call TRBJ2-5, with 11 bases that match TRBD2. V lost 0 bases to trimming and J lost 2 bases; unmatched junction nucleotides: 11. Germline values: CDR1 LGHNA, CDR2 YSLEER. The CDR3 consists of 19 residues.

This clone appeared a single time. The chain joins TRBV7-2 to TRBJ2-1, with TRBD2 matching 11 bases. Trimming at V came to 5 bases and at J to 3 bases, leaving 6 bases not matched to a gene. The CDR3 contains 16 residues. Germline CDR1 SGHTA, CDR2 FQGNSA. CDR3 protein: CASSDRLAGYYNEQFF. The CDR3, as DNA: TGTGCCAGCAGCGATAGACTAGCGGGGTACTACAATGAGCAGTTCTTC.

This clone has more than one count but fewer than ten. The V gene is TRBV29-1, the J gene TRBJ2-5; TRBD2 matches at 12 bases. Per the germline V gene, CDR1 is SQVTM and CDR2 is ANQGSEA. Unmatched junction bases numbered 10, after V lost 3 bases and J lost 2 bases. The CDR3 consists of 17 residues. This CDR3 is CSVERGLAGTTQETQYF. CDR3 nucleotides: TGCAGCGTTGAGAGAGGACTAGCGGGAACTACACAAGAGACCCAGTACTTC.

This clone was picked up one time. V is TRBV28 and J is TRBJ1-2, with D perhaps TRBD1 (5 bases). This CDR3 is built from 11 residues. CDR1 and CDR2 from the germline V gene are MDHEN and SYDVKM. V was clipped by 10 bases and J by 6 bases, with 12 bases between them. CDR3 sequence reads: CATSGTDGYTF. CDR3 in DNA: TGTGCCACCTCCGGGACTGATGGCTACACCTTC.

The chain joins TRBV20-1 to TRBJ1-1; D gene uncertain. The V gene's germline CDR1 is DFQATT and CDR2 SNEGSKA (reference sequence). Deletions cut 5 bases from V and 6 bases from J, with 10 bases between. This CDR3 spans 11 amino acids. Here the CDR3 DNA reads TGCAGTGCTGAGGAGATCGCTGAAGCTTTCTTT. It translates to CSAEEIAEAFF.

The chain couples TRBV4-3 to TRBJ1-4; 9 bases align to TRBD1. The CDR3 is 14 amino acids. The junction had 5 bases not matched to a gene; V was cut back by 4 bases and J by 8 bases. Germline V gene sequence: CDR1 LGHNA, CDR2 YSLEER. For the CDR3, the DNA is TGCGCCAGCAGCCGGGACAGGGTTAGGGAAAAACTGTTTTTT. It is translated as CASSRDRVREKLFF.

This chain joins TRBV28 and TRBJ2-3; D possibly corresponds to TRBD2 (5 bases). CDR1 MDHEN and CDR2 SYDVKM come from the germline V gene. V was cut by 6 bases and J by 2 bases, with 18 bases left in between. The CDR3 extends over 16 amino acids. CDR3 protein: CASSPRERPLTDTQYF. For the CDR3, the DNA is TGTGCCAGCAGCCCAAGGGAGCGGCCCCTCACAGATACGCAGTATTTT.

This clone was observed a handful of times. This chain joins TRBV10-3 and TRBJ1-2, with no clear D. Trimming removed 5 bases at V and 5 bases at J, with 18 bases between. There are 15 residues in the CDR3. The V gene's germline CDR1 is ENHRY and CDR2 SYGVKD. The CDR3: CAISSEPDGLYGYTF. The CDR3 nucleotides are TGTGCCATCAGTAGCGAGCCTGACGGGTTGTATGGCTACACCTTC.

J is TRBJ1-2 and V is TRBV6-4, with D possibly matching TRBD1 (5 bases). Trimming stripped 7 bases from V and 3 bases from J, with 6 bases between. The CDR3 has 11 residues. The germline gives CDR1 MRHNA, CDR2 SNTAGT. The CDR3 reads CASKGYYGYTF. The CDR3 region has the DNA TGTGCCAGCAAGGGGTACTATGGCTACACCTTC.

About this clone: This CDR3 is also generated by other DNA sequences in the sample. The chain uses TRBV4-1 and TRBJ1-6; D gene ambiguous. Germline V gene data show CDR1 as MGHRA and CDR2 as YSYEKL. The germline V and J ends were trimmed by 0 bases and 13 bases, with 22 bases remaining between them. The CDR3 is made up of 17 amino acids. CDR3 sequence (DNA): TGCGCCAGCAGCCAAGATCCTGTCAACTTCGGGATTTCCCCCCTCCACTTT. This codes for CASSQDPVNFGISPLHF.

This chain connects TRBV11-2 to TRBJ1-6; D not certain. The CDR3 extends over 17 amino acids. Germline V lookup: CDR1 SGHAT, CDR2 FQNNGV. V gave up 4 bases and J gave up 6 bases, with 19 bases separating them. The CDR3 nucleotides are TGTGCCAGCAGCTACCTCGTACCGGGATCACGTAATTCACCCCTCCACTTT. Amino acid sequence: CASSYLVPGSRNSPLHF.

This clone has just one count. This chain connects TRBV27 to TRBJ1-6, with D perhaps matching TRBD1 (6 bases). Per the germline V gene, CDR1 is MNHEY and CDR2 is SMNVEV (reference sequence). V gave up 0 bases and J gave up 7 bases, with 16 bases separating them. CDR3 length equals 17 residues. CDR3 bases: TGTGCCAGCAGTTTATCTTTGGGGGGGCGATTAAATTCACCCCTCCACTTT. Translating gives CASSLSLGGRLNSPLHF.

This chain connects TRBV5-4 to TRBJ2-5, with TRBD2 matching over 12 bases. The J segment lost 4 bases and the V segment lost 4 bases, leaving 2 bases of the junction unmatched. The CDR3 has 14 residues. CDR1 is SGHNT and CDR2 is YYREEE in the germline V gene (reference sequence). The CDR3 DNA reads as TGTGCCAGCAGCGGACTAGCGGGGAGAGAGACCCAGTACTTC. It encodes CASSGLAGRETQYF.

The rearrangement links TRBV5-1 to TRBJ2-5, with no clear D. Germline lookup yields CDR1 SGHRS and CDR2 YFSETQ. V lost 0 bases and J lost 2, with 5 bases in between. The CDR3 extends over 13 amino acids. Written as DNA, the CDR3 is TGCGCCAGCAGCTTGGCCAGGCAAGAGACCCAGTACTTC. Its protein is CASSLARQETQYF.

This chain joins TRBV6-6 and TRBJ2-7; the D gene is possibly TRBD2 (5 bases). In germline, CDR1 is MNHNY, CDR2 SVGAGI (reference sequence). V lost 3 bases and J 4 bases, leaving 13 bases between the germline ends. This CDR3 region has 14 residues. CDR3 nucleotide sequence: TGTGCCAGCAGTTATGAGAGGGCCCCTTACGAGCAGTACTTC. Residues: CASSYERAPYEQYF.